This TCR beta chain appears in the sequencing data of a study of blood T cell repertoires in COVID-19. The V end was cut by 0 bases, the J end by 9 bases, with 12 bases between. The CDR3 length is 14 residues. Germline CDR1 and CDR2: MGHRA and YSYEKL. In the original processing: It was from reference gene primer amplification that nucleated cell counts were estimated. Produced via immunoSEQ multiplex PCR; TCRdb's table is partial and in-frame only. Clonal size and the V and J genes are those of that table, whereas D and trimming came from the DNA. The sample includes about 61,000 clones, roughly 80% seen only once; the top ten take 5% to 5.5%.

J is TRBJ1-5 and V is TRBV4-1, with a weak D call TRBD1 (5 bases). This clonotype originated in a man aged 65 to 79 with acute or convalescent COVID-19. Sequenced input: peripheral blood. The CDR3 loop is CASSQEGRERPQHF. The CDR3 coding sequence is TGCGCCAGCAGCCAAGAGGGCAGGGAACGGCCCCAGCATTTT.